These 13 T cell receptor beta chains came from one sample sequenced in a study of T cells expressing NK-cell markers. TCRdb processed the 5' RACE reads again and assigns one entry to each CDR3 protein, with no DNA. The repertoire table contains 300,000 to 450,000 distinct CDR3 sequences. Sequenced input: blood T cells: a sorted CD56 or NKG2C T cell subset, CD4+ or CD8+ T cells, or bulk PBMC T cells (not recorded which). These receptors all stem from a man aged 18 to 69 in good health.

The chain is built from TRBV23-1 and TRBJ2-2. TRBV23-1 is recorded as an ORF, its role being uncertain. This CDR3 spans 11 amino acids. The CDR3: CASSPRGSCFF.

V and J are TRBV7-2 and TRBJ2-1; checking the TCRdb D call of TRBD2 is not possible without DNA. The CDR3 totals 15 residues. Germline V gene data show CDR1 as SGHTA and CDR2 as FQGNSA. The CDR3 loop is CASSQASSDANEQFF. Full variable domain (rest looked up from reference TRBV7-2 and TRBJ2-1): GAGVSQSPSNKVTEKGKDVELRCDPISGHTALYWYRQSLGQGLEFLIYFQGNSAPDKSGLPSDRFSAERTGGSVSTLTIQRTQQEDSAVYLCASSQASSDANEQFFGPGTRLTVL.

This chain joins TRBV5-5 and TRBJ1-2; TCRdb names TRBD1, which stays unverified in the absence of DNA. This CDR3 spans 14 amino acids. Looked up from germline, CDR1 is SGHKS and CDR2 is YYEKEE (reference sequence). The chain's CDR3 is CASSNGQFNYGYTF.

This rearrangement joins TRBV5-4 to TRBJ2-7; TCRdb's D call of TRBD1 is untestable without DNA. The V gene's germline CDR1 is SGHNT and CDR2 YYREEE (reference sequence). This CDR3 region has 13 residues. The CDR3 loop reads CASSPSPLYEQYF.

The CDR3: CASSPLAASSPGYTF. The chain employs TRBV11-2 and TRBJ1-2; TCRdb picks TRBD1, but there is no DNA to check that call. CDR3 length equals 15 residues. The germline V gene encodes CDR1 SGHAT and CDR2 FQNNGV.

The V and J genes are TRBV20-1 and TRBJ2-3; as DNA is missing, the TRBD2 call by TCRdb cannot be tested. Looked up from germline, CDR1 is DFQATT and CDR2 is SNEGSKA (reference sequence). The CDR3 runs 16 residues. The CDR3 loop reads CSARSPGTSTTDTQYF.

This chain joins TRBV24-1 and TRBJ2-2; lacking DNA, the TRBD2 call made by TCRdb goes unchecked. This CDR3 is built from 14 residues. Germline-derived CDR1 and CDR2 are KGHDR and SFDVKD. This CDR3 is CATRVRLNTGELFF.

The V call is TRBV20-1, the J call TRBJ1-2; TCRdb's assignment of TRBD1 cannot be checked, as there is no DNA. The CDR3 is made up of 12 amino acids. Germline CDR1 is DFQATT and CDR2 is SNEGSKA (reference sequence). Here the CDR3 reads CSARHRGDGYTF.

The chain is built from TRBV20-1 and TRBJ2-1; TCRdb selects TRBD2, and the lack of DNA leaves this call unchecked. This CDR3 contains 12 residues. Germline CDR1 DFQATT, CDR2 SNEGSKA (reference sequence). The CDR3 is CMSQRGFNEQFF.

V and J are TRBV11-1 and TRBJ1-5; TCRdb's D call, TRBD1, is unchecked because there is no DNA. The germline V gene has CDR1 SGHAT and CDR2 FQDESV (reference sequence). The CDR3 contains 18 residues. CDR3 residues: CASSLASGTGGLGQPQHF.

The V call is TRBV7-9, the J call TRBJ1-1. CDR3 length: 14 amino acids. Germline V lookup: CDR1 SEHNR, CDR2 FQNEAQ (reference sequence). The CDR3 sequence is CASSLALDPRTAFF.

The chain recombines TRBV5-1 with TRBJ1-3. The CDR3 runs to 12 residues. From germline, CDR1 is SGHRS and CDR2 YFSETQ. CDR3 region: CASSLIGDTIYF.

The chain employs TRBV29-1 and TRBJ2-4; the D call from TCRdb, TRBD1, cannot be confirmed without DNA. CDR1 and CDR2 from the germline V gene are SQVTM and ANQGSEA. The CDR3 has 13 residues. The CDR3 protein is CSVTGYSKNIQYF.